The rows below give T cell receptor beta chains drawn from one sample of a study of neoadjuvant anti-PD-1 for oral cavity cancer. The repertoire was sequenced with immunoSEQ multiplex PCR; TCRdb's copy has only in-frame clones and lacks some. This table has about 14,000 clones, approximately 70% appearing once. This specimen was PBMCs, taken after nivolumab (anti-PD-1) treatment. All receptors come from a person between 35 and 79 years old with oral cavity squamous cell carcinoma. Both conserved end residues are trimmed from each CDR3.

cdr3_aa: ASSLARAAQY
j_call: TRBJ2-3
v_call: TRBV13

cdr3_aa: ASSYGRQALGETQY
j_call: TRBJ2-5
v_call: TRBV6-5

cdr3_aa: ASSLESSGRVPYNEQF
j_call: TRBJ2-1
v_call: TRBV7-9

cdr3_aa: ASSYVRGNTGELF
j_call: TRBJ2-2
v_call: TRBV6-5

cdr3_aa: ASSRQGQGDTQY
j_call: TRBJ2-3
v_call: TRBV27

cdr3_aa: ASRETSGEPHNEQF
j_call: TRBJ2-1
v_call: TRBV25-1

cdr3_aa: ASSLGQATNEQY
j_call: TRBJ2-7
v_call: TRBV5-4

cdr3_aa: ASSRDSILSANTEAF
j_call: TRBJ1-1
v_call: TRBV27

cdr3_aa: ASGPGGTGGQETQY
j_call: TRBJ2-5
v_call: TRBV12-5

cdr3_aa: ASSPWGYNEQF
j_call: TRBJ2-1
v_call: TRBV18

cdr3_aa: ASSLSHRYNEQF
j_call: TRBJ2-1
v_call: TRBV27

cdr3_aa: ASGLAGVGELF
j_call: TRBJ2-2
v_call: TRBV5-4

cdr3_aa: AISEGGSNQPQH
j_call: TRBJ1-5
v_call: TRBV10-3

cdr3_aa: ASSPTGSGFSTDTQY
j_call: TRBJ2-3
v_call: TRBV5-4

cdr3_aa: ASSSPEFGNTEAF
j_call: TRBJ1-1
v_call: TRBV7-3

cdr3_aa: ASLLEVGANVLT
j_call: TRBJ2-6
v_call: TRBV2

cdr3_aa: SAREGGTDT
j_call: TRBJ1-2
v_call: TRBV20-1

cdr3_aa: ASSEASSGGTEQY
j_call: TRBJ2-7
v_call: TRBV6-1

cdr3_aa: ASSYGTTTDTQY
j_call: TRBJ2-3
v_call: TRBV2

cdr3_aa: ASSQGSRQGYGYT
j_call: TRBJ1-2
v_call: TRBV28

cdr3_aa: ASSVVSGNGYT
j_call: TRBJ1-2
v_call: TRBV9

cdr3_aa: ASSSPIGGRNAYEQY
j_call: TRBJ2-7
v_call: TRBV28